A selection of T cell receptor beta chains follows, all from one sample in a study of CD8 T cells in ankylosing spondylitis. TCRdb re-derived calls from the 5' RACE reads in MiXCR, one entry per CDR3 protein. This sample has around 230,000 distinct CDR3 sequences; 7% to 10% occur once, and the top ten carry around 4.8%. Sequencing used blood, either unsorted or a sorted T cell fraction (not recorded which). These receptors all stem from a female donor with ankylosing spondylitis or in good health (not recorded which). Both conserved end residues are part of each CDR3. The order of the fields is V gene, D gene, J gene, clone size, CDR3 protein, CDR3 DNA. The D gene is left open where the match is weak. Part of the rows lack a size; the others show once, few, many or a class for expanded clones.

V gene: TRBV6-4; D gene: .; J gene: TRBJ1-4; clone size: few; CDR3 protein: CASSEQGEKLFF; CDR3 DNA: TGTGCCAGCAGTGAACAGGGTGAAAAACTGTTTTTT
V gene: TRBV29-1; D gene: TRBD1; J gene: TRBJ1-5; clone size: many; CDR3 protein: CSVETGYGNQPQHF; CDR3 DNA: TGCAGCGTGGAGACAGGGTATGGCAATCAGCCCCAGCATTTT
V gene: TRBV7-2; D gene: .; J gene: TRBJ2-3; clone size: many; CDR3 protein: CASSSGLYTDTQYF; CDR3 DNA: TGTGCCAGCAGCTCGGGACTTTACACAGATACGCAGTATTTT
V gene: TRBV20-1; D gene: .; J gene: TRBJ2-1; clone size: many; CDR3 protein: CSAAGIYNEQFF; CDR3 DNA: TGCAGTGCTGCGGGGATCTACAATGAGCAGTTCTTC
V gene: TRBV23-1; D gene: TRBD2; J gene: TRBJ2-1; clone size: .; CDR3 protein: CASSLTSGSFCGEQFF; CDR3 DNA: TGCGCCAGCAGCCTGACTAGCGGGAGTTTTTGTGGTGAGCAGTTCTTC
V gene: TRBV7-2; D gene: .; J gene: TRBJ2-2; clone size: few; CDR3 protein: CASSRGLHGGWAGELFF; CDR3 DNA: TGTGCCAGCAGCCGTGGGCTTCATGGTGGATGGGCCGGGGAGCTGTTTTTT
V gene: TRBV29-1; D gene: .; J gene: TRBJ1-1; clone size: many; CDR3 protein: CSAARGLNTEAFF; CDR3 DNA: TGCAGCGCAGCCAGGGGCTTGAACACTGAAGCTTTCTTT
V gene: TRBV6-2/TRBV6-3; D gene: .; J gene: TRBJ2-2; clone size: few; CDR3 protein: CASSSLRGGDDTGELFF; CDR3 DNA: TGTGCCAGCAGTTCCCTCCGGGGCGGGGACGACACCGGGGAGCTGTTTTTT
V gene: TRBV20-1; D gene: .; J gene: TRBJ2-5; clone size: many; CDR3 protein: CSASFPSSSQETQYF; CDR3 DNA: TGCAGTGCTAGTTTCCCCTCTAGCAGTCAAGAGACCCAGTACTTC
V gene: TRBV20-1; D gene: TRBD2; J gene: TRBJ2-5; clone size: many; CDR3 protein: CSVPLAGGQETQYF; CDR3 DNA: TGCAGTGTTCCCCTAGCGGGAGGGCAGGAGACCCAGTACTTC
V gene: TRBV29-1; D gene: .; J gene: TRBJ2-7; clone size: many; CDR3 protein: CSVVIFSYEQYF; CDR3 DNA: TGCAGCGTTGTGATTTTCTCCTACGAGCAGTACTTC
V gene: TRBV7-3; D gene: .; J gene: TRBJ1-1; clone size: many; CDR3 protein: CASSLFGTTEAFF; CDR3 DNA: TGTGCCAGCAGCCTTTTTGGGACCACTGAAGCTTTCTTT
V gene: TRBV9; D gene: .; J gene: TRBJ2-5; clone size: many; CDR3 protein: CASSASGGGETQYF; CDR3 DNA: TGTGCCAGCAGCGCCTCAGGCGGAGGCGAGACCCAGTACTTC
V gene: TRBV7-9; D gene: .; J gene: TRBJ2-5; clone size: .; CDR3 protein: CASSFLGDGTQYF; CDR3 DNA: TGTGCCAGCAGCTTCTTAGGGGATGGGACCCAGTACTTC
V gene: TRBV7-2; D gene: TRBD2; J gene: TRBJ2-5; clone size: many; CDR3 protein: CASSLWGLAGGGETQYF; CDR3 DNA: TGTGCCAGCAGCCTATGGGGCCTGGCGGGAGGAGGGGAGACCCAGTACTTC
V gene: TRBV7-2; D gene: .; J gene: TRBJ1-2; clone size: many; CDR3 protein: CASSLTGINYGYTF; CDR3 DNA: TGTGCCAGCAGCTTAACAGGGATTAACTATGGCTACACCTTC
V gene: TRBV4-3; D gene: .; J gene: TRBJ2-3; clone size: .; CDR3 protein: CASSQDTAGSGRTDTQYF; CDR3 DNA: TGCGCCAGCAGCCAAGATACGGCGGGGAGCGGGCGCACAGATACGCAGTATTTT
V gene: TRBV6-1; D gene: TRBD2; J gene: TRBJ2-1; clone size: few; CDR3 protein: CASSPQRLAAYNEQFF; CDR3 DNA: TGTGCCAGCAGTCCGCAGAGGCTAGCGGCCTACAATGAGCAGTTCTTC
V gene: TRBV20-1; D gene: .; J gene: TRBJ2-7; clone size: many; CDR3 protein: CSARDFALSSYEQYF; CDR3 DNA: TGCAGTGCTAGAGACTTTGCCCTCAGCTCCTACGAGCAGTACTTC
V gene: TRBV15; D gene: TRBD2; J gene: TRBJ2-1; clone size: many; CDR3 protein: CATSSLTSGSRNEQFF; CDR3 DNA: TGTGCCACCAGCAGCCTTACTAGCGGGAGTAGGAATGAGCAGTTCTTC
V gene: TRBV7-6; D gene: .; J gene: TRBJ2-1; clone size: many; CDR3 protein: CASSGERPRVQFF; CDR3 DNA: TGTGCCAGCAGCGGAGAACGGCCCCGGGTACAGTTCTTC
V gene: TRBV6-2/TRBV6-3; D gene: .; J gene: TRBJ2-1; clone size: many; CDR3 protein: CASSYSLGSYEQFF; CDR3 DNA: TGTGCCAGCAGTTACTCGCTAGGCAGCTATGAGCAGTTCTTC
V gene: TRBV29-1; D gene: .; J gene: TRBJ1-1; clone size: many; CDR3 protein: CSSGTVSLNTEAFF; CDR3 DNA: TGCAGCTCCGGGACCGTCTCTTTGAACACTGAAGCTTTCTTT
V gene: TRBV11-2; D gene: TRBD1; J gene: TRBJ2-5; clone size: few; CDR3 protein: CASSLVLQIGTDQETQYF; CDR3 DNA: TGTGCCAGCAGCTTAGTACTTCAGATTGGGACAGACCAAGAGACCCAGTACTTC
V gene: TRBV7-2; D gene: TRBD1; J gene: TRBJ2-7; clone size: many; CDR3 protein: CASSLRTGHYEQYF; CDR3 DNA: TGTGCCAGCAGCTTAAGGACAGGGCACTACGAGCAGTACTTC
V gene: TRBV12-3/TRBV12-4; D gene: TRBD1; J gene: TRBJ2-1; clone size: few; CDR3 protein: CASSLTGGEQFF; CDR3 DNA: TGTGCCAGCAGTTTGACAGGGGGTGAGCAGTTCTTC
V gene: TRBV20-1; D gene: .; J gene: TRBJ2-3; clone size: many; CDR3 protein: CSGVGSNTDTQYF; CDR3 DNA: TGCAGTGGGGTCGGCAGTAACACAGATACGCAGTATTTT
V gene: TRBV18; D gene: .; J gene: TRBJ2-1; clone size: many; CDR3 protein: CASSPTDMSSYNEQFF; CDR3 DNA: TGTGCCAGCTCACCTACTGACATGAGCTCCTACAATGAGCAGTTCTTC
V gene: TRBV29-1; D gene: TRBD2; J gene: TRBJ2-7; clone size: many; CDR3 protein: CSVAPAGAHEQYF; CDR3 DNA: TGCAGCGTTGCTCCAGCGGGAGCTCACGAGCAGTACTTC
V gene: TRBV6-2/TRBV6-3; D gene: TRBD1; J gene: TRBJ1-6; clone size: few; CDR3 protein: CASSQDWTGGARSPLHF; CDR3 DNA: TGTGCCAGCAGCCAAGACTGGACAGGGGGCGCTCGGTCACCCCTCCACTTT
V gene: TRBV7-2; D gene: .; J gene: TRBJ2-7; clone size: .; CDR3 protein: CASSRRGGSYEQYF; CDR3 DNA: TGTGCCAGCAGCCGAAGAGGGGGCTCCTACGAGCAGTACTTC